A selection of T cell receptor beta chains follows, all from one sample in a study of T cells after somatic rescue of genetic block. The data were produced by immunoSEQ multiplex PCR, yet TCRdb's version contains in-frame clones alone and is incomplete. The table shows under 150,000 clones, with about nine tenths occurring only once. Sequencing input: peripheral blood mononuclear cells (PBMCs). These receptors were taken from a young woman. The CDR3 runs from the conserved cysteine through the conserved F or W. Each record gives: V gene, J gene, CDR3 protein.

V gene: TRBV27; J gene: TRBJ1-1; CDR3 protein: CASTALVYTTEAFF
V gene: TRBV30; J gene: TRBJ1-2; CDR3 protein: CAWTSTGDGYTF
V gene: TRBV7-2; J gene: TRBJ1-3; CDR3 protein: CASSSQGAGNTIYF
V gene: TRBV18; J gene: TRBJ2-7; CDR3 protein: CASSPLSGQGAPEQYF
V gene: TRBV11-1; J gene: TRBJ2-1; CDR3 protein: CASSLTAGDYNEQFF
V gene: TRBV23-1; J gene: TRBJ1-2; CDR3 protein: CASSQSAGDYGYTF
V gene: TRBV11-2; J gene: TRBJ2-6; CDR3 protein: CASSLGSSGANVLTF
V gene: TRBV4-2; J gene: TRBJ2-3; CDR3 protein: CASSQVGGTSPDTQYF
V gene: TRBV27; J gene: TRBJ2-7; CDR3 protein: CASSLWGLEQYF
V gene: TRBV5-4; J gene: TRBJ2-2; CDR3 protein: CASSPGGAGANTGELFF
V gene: TRBV9; J gene: TRBJ2-3; CDR3 protein: CASSVVGDTQYF
V gene: TRBV27; J gene: TRBJ1-6; CDR3 protein: CASTLRDRGNSPLHF
V gene: TRBV6-6; J gene: TRBJ2-7; CDR3 protein: CASRQTGRDEQYF
V gene: TRBV7-3; J gene: TRBJ2-3; CDR3 protein: CASSPISVGGPTDTQYF